This T cell receptor (beta chain) derives from a study of blood T cell repertoires in COVID-19. Study-level information: COVID-19 samples collected from the United States, Italy and Spain covered acute and convalescent phases. PBMCs, B-cell-depleted T cells, or T cells were the source of the cDNA or gDNA that made up the material.

Authors' methods: Amplification from reference gene primers served as the basis for estimated nucleated cell counts. TCRdb keeps only in-frame clones here, not all; method: immunoSEQ multiplex PCR. That table gives V, J and clone size, and the DNA gave D and trimming. The sample contains about 69,000 clones, 65% to 90% of which appear only once. Per germline, CDR1 KGHDR and CDR2 SFDVKD. Trimming cost V 8 bases and J 3 bases; bases outside gene matches: 3. The CDR3 is 13 residues long. Material: peripheral blood. The TCR sequence derives from a man aged 80 or over with acute or convalescent COVID-19. The chain couples TRBV24-1 to TRBJ1-5; 7 nucleotides line up with TRBD1. The CDR3 spells CATNDRANQPQHF. The CDR3, as DNA: TGTGCCACCAACGACAGGGCCAATCAGCCCCAGCATTTT.